The clone carrying this T cell receptor (beta chain) has a single count. Its antigen is undetermined. This sample was taken from a study of blood T cells in healthy people across ages. General study points: Per million T cells, TCR beta diversity dropped about linearly as age rose. TCR beta diversity correlated strongly with naive T cell percentage.

This CDR3 contains 14 residues. Unmatched junction bases numbered 12, after V lost 6 bases and J lost 8 bases. The germline gives CDR1 DFQATT, CDR2 SNEGSKA (reference sequence). Alongside a J-beta primer mix, a sample-barcoded 5' primer served in a second PCR lasting about 7 to 11 cycles. TCRdb re-called the 5' RACE reads through MiXCR, storing one row per CDR3 protein. The sample has over 300,000 distinct CDR3 sequences, roughly half seen once; the top ten hold about 54%. The source material was blood. This sequence was found in a man aged 55 to 70 in good health. The V and J genes are TRBV20-1 and TRBJ1-4; 7 positions match TRBD1. The CDR3 bases are TGCAGTGCAGCTAAGACAGGGCAGGCGGAAAAACTGTTTTTT. Translating gives CSAAKTGQAEKLFF.